Sequencing of this T cell receptor (beta chain) was carried out in a study of T cells after yellow fever vaccination. This clonotype was detected a few times. MiXCR was run by TCRdb on the 5' RACE reads, yielding one entry per CDR3 protein. This repertoire shows hundreds of thousands of distinct CDR3 sequences, roughly 12% found once; its top ten account for about 14%. The length of the CDR3 is 14 residues. The V end lost 6 bases, the J end lost 6 bases, and 14 bases lay between the germline ends. The chain is built from TRBV12-3 or TRBV12-4 and TRBJ2-2; perhaps TRBD2 as D (7 bases). The sample was PBMCs, taken on the day of the yellow fever booster vaccination. This receptor was taken from a man in his thirties or forties who received the YFV17D yellow fever vaccine. CDR3 nucleotides: TGTGCCAGCAGGATCCAGGGGAGGGCCGGGGAGCTGTTTTTT. Translated, it gives CASRIQGRAGELFF.